This TCR beta chain was sequenced for a study of T cell responses to AZD1222 COVID-19 vaccine (dated by TCRdb to 2020 to 2022). Broadly, across the study: AZD1222 recipients with second doses at about 4 weeks or about 12 weeks were pooled, because spike-specific TCR depth and breadth did not differ between schedules. Trial participants were enrolled by age into subgroups of 18-55, 56-69 and 70-plus years, and around 140, 26 and 57 TCR-sequenced participants, respectively, were included in these subgroups. TCR sequencing covered fewer than 250 trial participants: approximately 200 given two doses of AZD1222 and approximately 26 given two doses of MenACWY control vaccine.

The time point label, read with the paper, signifies: baseline before first vaccination. The vaccinee samples were drawn from two UK trials, COV001 and COV002, one of which was a single-blind randomized controlled phase 2/3 trial testing AZD1222 (ChAdOx1 nCoV-19) in healthy adults. For TCRbeta chain sequencing, PBMC samples from trial participants were taken at day 0 and at day 28 after the second dose. Sequences SNHLY (CDR1) and FYNNEI (CDR2) are obtained from the germline V gene. The junction shows trimming of 3 bases on V and 1 base on J, plus 4 bases between the germline ends. The cysteine opens and the phenylalanine closes a CDR3 of 12 amino acids. Only the CDR3 region is kept as DNA, spanning 36 bases read in frame from base 1. The CDR3 regions of human TCRbeta chains were analyzed by immunosequencing. The authors' analysis ran thus. Repertoire TCRs were matched against a reference library of SARS-CoV-2-specific TCRs generated with the MIRA antigen-specificity platform. Breadth was defined as the fraction of unique TCRs that were SARS-CoV-2-associated, and depth was defined as the fraction of total T cells that were SARS-CoV-2-associated. Each spike-specific TCR was assigned to its reactive spike region and to a CD4 or CD8 class using the MIRA data. Log10-transformed breadth and depth values were compared by one-way ANOVA with Sidak's multiple comparisons tests. TCRdb carries this immuneACCESS record with in-frame sequences only. Its versions omit some clonotypes, under half of them owing to an unresolved V gene in the studies checked, with the rest unexplained. V, J and clone size are taken as reported in that table, and D and trimming were inferred from the DNA itself. The sample table shows 120,000 or so clones, and 85% to 95% are seen once. 7.8% of the sample belongs to the ten largest clones.

Paper-wide results and their limitations: Conclusions about previously exposed vaccinees are limited because only five to seven AZD1222 recipients were SARS-CoV-2 seropositive at baseline. CD4 TCRs associated with the vaccine covered the entire spike protein, and the dominant responses were in regions 160-218 and 743-854. Participants were mostly white British and included more females than males, and it was suggested by the authors that clonal diversity may have been underestimated. The 56-69-year group was small, and its depth increase did not reach significance, likely because of low power. Because no day 14 peak-response samples were available, the repertoires could be characterized only after the peak T cell response. Epitopes outside the regions mutated in the B.1.351 and B.1.1.7 variants were reportedly recognized by nearly half of the unique spike-specific TCRs. After two AZD1222 doses, both the breadth and the depth of spike-specific TCRs were significantly higher than at day 0 and than in MenACWY recipients.

Note on this clone: It lacks a known antigen. Base qualities are not recorded, but no much larger clone differs from it by a single base.

The source is an adult in good health. This receptor chain uses TRBV2 and TRBJ2-7, with no confidently assigned D gene. The specimen comprised peripheral blood, sampled on day 0 of AZD1222 vaccination. The bases read TGTGCCAGCAGTGAGCCGTCCTACGAGCAGTACTTC. Translated, this is CASSEPSYEQYF.